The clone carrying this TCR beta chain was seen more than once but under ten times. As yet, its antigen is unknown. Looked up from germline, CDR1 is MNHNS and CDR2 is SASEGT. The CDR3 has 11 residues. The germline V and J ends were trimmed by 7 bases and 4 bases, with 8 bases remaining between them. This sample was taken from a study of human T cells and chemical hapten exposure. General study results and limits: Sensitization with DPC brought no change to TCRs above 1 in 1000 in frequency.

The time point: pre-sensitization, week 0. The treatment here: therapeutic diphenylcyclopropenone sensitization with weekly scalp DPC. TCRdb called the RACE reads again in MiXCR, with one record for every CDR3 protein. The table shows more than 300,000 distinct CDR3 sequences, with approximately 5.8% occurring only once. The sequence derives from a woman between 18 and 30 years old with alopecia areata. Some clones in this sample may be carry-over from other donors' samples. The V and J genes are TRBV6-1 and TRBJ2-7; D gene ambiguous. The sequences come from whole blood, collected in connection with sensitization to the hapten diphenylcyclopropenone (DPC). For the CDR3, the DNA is TGTGCCAGCATTATCGGTTACGAGCAGTACTTC. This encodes CASIIGYEQYF.